Presented here are 32 T cell receptor beta chains from one specimen sequenced in a study of blood T cell repertoires in COVID-19. The method was immunoSEQ multiplex PCR; TCRdb's version includes in-frame clones alone and lacks a portion of them. Found here are about 440,000 clones, 80% to 95% of them singletons; the top ten hold under 0.7%. The sample consisted of PBMCs or T cells enriched from blood (not recorded which). These receptors were taken from a man aged 18-30 years who had recovered from COVID-19.

The rearrangement uses TRBV6-1 and TRBJ2-7, with 8 nucleotides matching TRBD2. Germline values: CDR1 MNHNS, CDR2 SASEGT. The CDR3 length is 14 residues. Losses at the gene ends were 2 bases for V and 5 bases for J; bases not matched to a gene: 5. The CDR3 bases are TGTGCCAGCAGTGAACGGGGGGGGGAGGACGAGCAGTACTTC. It yields the protein CASSERGGEDEQYF.

This sequence joins TRBV12-3 or TRBV12-4 and TRBJ2-3; D not certain. The V and J ends lost 3 bases and 6 bases respectively, with 7 bases between them. The CDR3 runs to 12 residues. The CDR3 DNA reads as TGTGCCAGCAGTTTGAATAGCGATACGCAGTATTTT. As protein: CASSLNSDTQYF.

The genes are TRBV11-2 and TRBJ2-7, with 8 bases that match TRBD1. There are 15 residues in the CDR3. With V trimmed by 1 base and J by 3 bases, 5 bases remained unmatched. Germline CDR1 SGHAT, CDR2 FQNNGV. The CDR3 DNA sequence: TGTGCCAGCAGCTTAGGCGGACAGGGAGTCTACGAGCAGTACTTC. Translated, it gives CASSLGGQGVYEQYF. Looking up the rest from reference TRBV11-2 and TRBJ2-7 gives the full variable domain: EAGVAQSPRYKIIEKRQSVAFWCNPISGHATLYWYQQILGQGPKLLIQFQNNGVVDDSQLPKDRFSAERLKGVDSTLKIQPAKLEDSAVYLCASSLGGQGVYEQYFGPGTRLTVT.

This clone was recorded once. V and J are TRBV6-5 and TRBJ1-6; TRBD1 agrees at 9 bases. J was trimmed by 7 bases and V by 5 bases; bases with no gene match: 6. Germline V CDR1 and CDR2: MNHEY, SVGAGI. The CDR3 spans 15 residues. CDR3 residues: CASSRQGVWNSPLHF. CDR3 coding DNA: TGTGCCAGCAGTCGACAGGGGGTATGGAATTCACCCCTCCACTTT.

The V and J genes are TRBV27 and TRBJ1-3, with 9 bases fitting TRBD1. The CDR3 totals 15 residues. V shed 6 bases, J shed 1 base, and the junction held 4 bases outside the gene matches. Germline V lookup: CDR1 MNHEY, CDR2 SMNVEV (reference sequence). CDR3 residues: CASRGQGRSGNTIYF. In DNA form, the CDR3 reads TGTGCCAGCAGGGGACAGGGCCGGTCTGGAAACACCATATATTTT.

This chain uses TRBV2 with TRBJ1-1, with 7 bases identical to TRBD1. This CDR3 contains 14 residues. CDR1 SNHLY and CDR2 FYNNEI come from the germline V gene. With 10 bases clipped from V and 4 bases from J, the junction kept 12 bases outside the gene matches. The CDR3 DNA reads as TGTGCCACCAAAATCACACAGGGGACCACTGAAGCTTTCTTT. Translated, it gives CATKITQGTTEAFF.

The chain recombines TRBV6-5 with TRBJ2-7; 10 bases match TRBD1. Per the germline V gene, CDR1 is MNHEY and CDR2 is SVGAGI. The CDR3 is 15 amino acids. Unmatched junction bases numbered 6, after V lost 4 bases and J lost 3 bases. CDR3 DNA sequence: TGTGCCAGCAGTTCAAAGCGGACAGGGGGCTACGAGCAGTACTTC. Protein: CASSSKRTGGYEQYF.

The chain is built from TRBV6-1 and TRBJ1-2; D ambiguous. Trimming took 2 bases from V and 4 from J, leaving 11 bases between them. CDR3 size: 14 residues. Germline V gene sequence: CDR1 MNHNS, CDR2 SASEGT. The CDR3 coding sequence is TGTGCCAGCAGTGAATCATCAGCGCTCTATGGCTACACCTTC. Protein sequence: CASSESSALYGYTF.

The chain recombines TRBV19 with TRBJ2-4; perhaps TRBD1 as D (6 bases). This CDR3 is built from 14 residues. Trimming shortened V by 6 bases and J by 5 bases, and 14 bases separated the two germline ends. Per the germline V gene, CDR1 is LNHDA and CDR2 is SQIVND (reference sequence). CDR3 sequence reads: CASSSWTDQNIQYF. In DNA form, the CDR3 reads TGTGCCAGTAGCAGCTGGACAGACCAAAACATTCAGTACTTC.

The V and J genes are TRBV4-1 and TRBJ1-2, with 12 bases matching TRBD1. The V segment lost 0 bases and the J segment 5 bases; nucleotides outside the gene matches: 4. The CDR3 is 16 amino acids. Germline CDR1 MGHRA, CDR2 YSYEKL. The DNA of the CDR3 is TGCGCCAGCAGCCAAGATTGGGGACAGGGGGCTTATGGCTACACCTTC. As protein: CASSQDWGQGAYGYTF.

The chain joins TRBV5-6 to TRBJ1-2; unclear D gene. The CDR3 runs to 14 residues. The V gene's germline CDR1 is SGHDT and CDR2 YYEEEE. V was shortened by 0 bases and J by 6 bases, with 12 bases between the two germline ends. The DNA for the CDR3 is TGTGCCAGCAGCTTGGCCGGCGGTCTCCATGGCTACACCTTC. Protein sequence: CASSLAGGLHGYTF.

This chain links TRBV18 with TRBJ1-2, with TRBD1 matching over 8 bases. The J segment lost 7 bases and the V segment lost 3 bases, leaving 4 bases of the junction unmatched. The germline gives CDR1 KGHSH, CDR2 LQKENI. The CDR3 loop spans 13 amino acids. The CDR3 region is CASSPGQEIGYTF. The CDR3 DNA reads TGTGCCAGCTCACCGGGACAGGAGATTGGCTACACCTTC.

This clone was seen a single time. The chain links TRBV15 to TRBJ2-7; 9 positions match TRBD1. Trimming at V came to 5 bases and at J to 3 bases, leaving 5 bases not matched to a gene. This CDR3 is built from 14 residues. The germline CDR1 and CDR2 sequences are LNHNV and YYDKDF (reference sequence). The CDR3 protein is CATSGRQGVYEQYF. Here the CDR3 DNA reads TGTGCCACCAGCGGGCGACAGGGGGTCTACGAGCAGTACTTC.

The table lists this clone with a few counts. The V and J genes are TRBV10-3 and TRBJ2-7; 10 bases align to TRBD1. With V trimmed by 8 bases and J by 0 bases, 4 bases remained unmatched. Germline assignment: CDR1 ENHRY and CDR2 SYGVKD. This CDR3 is built from 14 residues. The CDR3 DNA reads as TGTGCCATCCTTCGGGACAGGGGCTCCTACGAGCAGTACTTC. It encodes CAILRDRGSYEQYF.

This sequence joins TRBV27 and TRBJ1-4, with D perhaps TRBD1 (5 bases). Germline assignment: CDR1 MNHEY and CDR2 SMNVEV (reference sequence). CDR3 length: 16 residues. The V end lost 2 bases, the J end lost 3 bases, and 13 bases lay between the germline ends. The CDR3: CASSLDRRFANEKLFF. The DNA of the CDR3 is TGTGCCAGCAGTTTAGACAGAAGATTTGCTAATGAAAAACTGTTTTTT.

The genes are TRBV5-3 and TRBJ1-2; 7 bases align to TRBD1. TRBV5-3 counts as an open reading frame of uncertain function. The CDR3 is made up of 13 amino acids. V shed 4 bases, J shed 4 bases, and the junction held 4 bases outside the gene matches. The CDR3 loop is CARSEGQFYGYTF. The DNA of the CDR3 is TGTGCCAGAAGCGAGGGACAGTTCTATGGCTACACCTTC.

CDR3 residues: CASSPVSGETTGELFF. The CDR3 DNA reads TGTGCCAGCTCACCAGTGAGCGGGGAAACCACCGGGGAGCTGTTTTTT. This chain connects TRBV18 to TRBJ2-2, with 7 bases lining up with TRBD2. The CDR3 totals 16 residues. With V trimmed by 2 bases and J by 4 bases, 7 bases remained unmatched. The germline CDR1 and CDR2 sequences are KGHSH and LQKENI.

The V call is TRBV9, the J call TRBJ2-5, with D perhaps matching TRBD2 (5 bases). Germline V gene data show CDR1 as SGDLS and CDR2 as YYNGEE. The V and J ends lost 1 base and 5 bases respectively, with 15 bases between them. The CDR3 covers 15 residues. CDR3 loop: CASSVNRAPGETQYF. CDR3 DNA: TGTGCCAGCAGCGTAAATCGGGCACCGGGGGAGACCCAGTACTTC. The full variable domain, rest sourced from reference TRBV9 and TRBJ2-5, is DSGVTQTPKHLITATGQRVTLRCSPRSGDLSVYWYQQSLDQGLQFLIQYYNGEERAKGNILERFSAQQFPDLHSELNLSSLELGDSALYFCASSVNRAPGETQYFGPGTRLLVL.

The V call is TRBV6-2 or TRBV6-3, the J call TRBJ2-7; 7 bases are a match to TRBD2. The germline V gene encodes CDR1 MNHEY and CDR2 SVGEGT. V shed 5 bases and J 1 base; nucleotides not matched to a gene: 11. CDR3 size: 16 residues. DNA for the CDR3: TGTGCCAGCAGTAATACAGCGGGGCCCATATCCTACGAGCAGTACTTC. This gives the protein CASSNTAGPISYEQYF.

The chain recombines TRBV3-1 (or the pseudogene TRBV3-2) with TRBJ1-3, with D uncertain. The CDR3 covers 18 residues. The V gene's germline CDR1 is LGHDT and CDR2 YNNKEL (reference sequence). V gave up 3 bases and J gave up 4 bases, with 22 bases separating them. The CDR3 sequence: CASSQPKTNSLQGNTIYF. The CDR3 DNA reads TGTGCCAGCAGCCAGCCTAAGACCAACAGTCTGCAAGGAAACACCATATATTTT.

This CDR3 is CASSSLAGGSYNEQFF. As DNA, the CDR3 is TGTGCCAGCAGCTCCCTAGCGGGAGGGTCCTACAATGAGCAGTTCTTC. J is TRBJ2-1 and V is TRBV9, with TRBD2 matching over 12 bases. CDR1 and CDR2 (germline): SGDLS, YYNGEE. The trim removed 4 bases at V and 1 base at J, leaving 3 bases unmatched. The CDR3 runs 16 residues.

The J gene is TRBJ2-6, the V gene TRBV28; 7 nucleotides match TRBD1. CDR3 length: 15 residues. The ends lost 6 bases at V and 1 base at J; junction bases unmatched: 3. CDR1 and CDR2 from the germline V gene are MDHEN and SYDVKM. Written as DNA, the CDR3 is TGTGCCAGCAGAAAGGGGGCGTCTGGGGCCAACGTCCTGACTTTC. Protein sequence: CASRKGASGANVLTF.

The chain combines TRBV19 with TRBJ1-1, with 7 bases identical to TRBD1. The germline CDR1 and CDR2 sequences are LNHDA and SQIVND (reference sequence). The length of the CDR3 is 15 residues. V lost 5 bases to trimming and J lost 5 bases; unmatched junction nucleotides: 11. The CDR3 region is CASSPETGSGTEAFF. The CDR3 region has the DNA TGTGCCAGTAGTCCCGAGACAGGGTCGGGAACTGAAGCTTTCTTT.

The table lists this clone with a count of one. V gene TRBV5-1 combines with J gene TRBJ2-7; maybe TRBD1 (6 bases). Trimming left V 1 base short and J 1 base short, with 12 bases between. The germline CDR1 and CDR2 sequences are SGHRS and YFSETQ. The CDR3 extends over 15 amino acids. CDR3 sequence reads: CASSLLSGESYEQYF. CDR3 nucleotide sequence: TGCGCCAGCAGCTTGTTGTCAGGGGAATCCTACGAGCAGTACTTC.

The CDR3 DNA sequence: TGTGCCAGCAGCTTGGAACTCGGGAAAGCCTACGAGCAGTACTTC. It translates to CASSLELGKAYEQYF. The rearrangement joins TRBV5-6 to TRBJ2-7, with a tentative D call TRBD2 (5 bases). The germline V gene encodes CDR1 SGHDT and CDR2 YYEEEE. V gave up 0 bases and J gave up 2 bases, with 12 bases separating them. The CDR3 sequence is 15 residues long.

Here the CDR3 reads CASSPTSGRRRDTQYF. The CDR3, as DNA: TGTGCCAGCAGTCCGACTAGCGGGAGAAGGAGAGATACGCAGTATTTT. The V and J genes are TRBV27 and TRBJ2-3; the match to TRBD2 covers 12 bases. The length of the CDR3 is 16 residues. The germline V gene encodes CDR1 MNHEY and CDR2 SMNVEV (reference sequence). The ends lost 5 bases at V and 5 bases at J; junction bases unmatched: 8.

The chain uses TRBV6-6 and TRBJ1-1; perhaps TRBD1 as D (5 bases). The germline CDR1 and CDR2 sequences are MNHNY and SVGAGI (reference sequence). The CDR3 runs 14 residues. Trimming stripped 7 bases from V and 1 base from J, with 13 bases between. The CDR3 DNA follows: TGTGCCAGCATCCAGGGTTCGGGGAACACTGAAGCTTTCTTT. It encodes CASIQGSGNTEAFF.

The CDR3 spells CASSLIGGQGSTNEQYF. The CDR3 region has the DNA TGTGCCAGCTCCCTCATTGGCGGACAGGGGTCCACCAACGAGCAGTACTTC. This chain joins TRBV18 and TRBJ2-7; 9 nucleotides agree with TRBD1. The CDR3 covers 17 residues. Germline lookup yields CDR1 KGHSH and CDR2 LQKENI. Trimming removed 6 bases from V and 5 bases from J; junction bases left unmatched: 17.

The chain recombines TRBV6-5 with TRBJ1-2; 9 positions agree with TRBD1. Germline V gives CDR1 MNHEY, CDR2 SVGAGI. There are 15 residues in the CDR3. Germline trimming cut 0 bases from V and 8 bases from J; bases unmatched to any gene: 7. CDR3 loop: CASSYSTGGRGGYTF. CDR3 DNA sequence: TGTGCCAGCAGTTACTCGACAGGGGGGCGCGGGGGCTACACCTTC.

V and J are TRBV6-5 and TRBJ1-2; D is possibly TRBD1 (6 bases). The germline V gene encodes CDR1 MNHEY and CDR2 SVGAGI. V lost 6 bases, J lost 8 bases, and 19 bases lay in between. CDR3 length: 14 residues. CDR3 sequence reads: CASSPRGGASGYTF. The CDR3 DNA is TGTGCCAGCAGCCCCAGGGGTGGGGCGAGCGGCTACACCTTC.

V is TRBV24-1 and J is TRBJ2-7; 11 positions match TRBD2. Per germline, CDR1 KGHDR and CDR2 SFDVKD. The V gene end was trimmed by 2 bases and the J gene end by 7 bases; junction bases not matched to a gene: 9. This CDR3 has 16 amino acids. The chain's CDR3 is CATSDSRLAGLGEQYF. CDR3 bases: TGTGCCACCAGTGATTCACGACTAGCGGGATTGGGGGAGCAGTACTTC.

This chain joins TRBV5-6 and TRBJ1-1; D call uncertain. Looked up from germline, CDR1 is SGHDT and CDR2 is YYEEEE. The CDR3 extends over 13 amino acids. V was trimmed by 7 bases and J by 1 base, leaving 11 bases between them. In DNA, the CDR3 is TGTGCCAGCGGAGGGATGTGGAACACTGAAGCTTTCTTT. It yields the protein CASGGMWNTEAFF.